These T cell receptor beta chains were read from a single sample in a study of regulatory T cells in long-lasting Graves disease. TCRdb re-called the multiplex PCR reads with MiXCR, one entry per CDR3 protein. Of 500,000 to 700,000 distinct CDR3 sequences in the sample, approximately 15% were seen once. Separately, the same data were catalogued under a study of T cells in Graves' hyperthyroidism and ophthalmopathy.

The sample was peripheral blood mononuclear cells (PBMCs), taken at new diagnosis, from a patient treated with antithyroid drugs. The receptors stem from a woman in her twenties or thirties with Graves disease. The CDR3 runs from the conserved cysteine through the conserved F or W. Fields, in order: D gene, J gene, V gene, clone size, CDR3 protein, CDR3 DNA. A D gene is named only where the DNA matches it firmly. Clone size is not always given. Where it is, it says once, few, many or a class for expanded clones.

d_gene: TRBD2; j_gene: TRBJ2-3; v_gene: TRBV30; abundance: -; CDR3aa: CAVDSGTRDTQYF; CDR3nt: TGTGCCGTAGATAGCGGGACCCGAGATACGCAGTATTTT
d_gene: -; j_gene: TRBJ2-3; v_gene: TRBV11-2; abundance: -; CDR3aa: CASSLGGPLLGTQYF; CDR3nt: TGTGCCAGCAGCTTAGGGGGTCCACTACTAGGAACGCAGTATTTT
d_gene: -; j_gene: TRBJ2-7; v_gene: TRBV20-1; abundance: many; CDR3aa: CSARDLPAESSYEQYF; CDR3nt: TGCAGTGCTAGAGATCTGCCAGCGGAGAGCTCCTACGAGCAGTACTTC
d_gene: -; j_gene: TRBJ2-7; v_gene: TRBV3-1; abundance: few; CDR3aa: CASSLRLEQYF; CDR3nt: TGTGCCAGCAGCCTCCGCCTTGAGCAGTACTTC
d_gene: -; j_gene: TRBJ2-7; v_gene: TRBV2; abundance: many; CDR3aa: CASSGGLAPNIYEQYF; CDR3nt: TGTGCCAGCAGTGGCGGACTCGCGCCAAACATCTACGAGCAGTACTTC
d_gene: -; j_gene: TRBJ1-5; v_gene: TRBV30; abundance: few; CDR3aa: CAATGTNSEPQHF; CDR3nt: TGTGCTGCGACCGGGACAAATTCGGAGCCCCAGCATTTT
d_gene: -; j_gene: TRBJ2-3; v_gene: TRBV7-8; abundance: many; CDR3aa: CASSLATLGTDTQYF; CDR3nt: TGTGCCAGCAGCTTAGCGACGCTTGGCACAGATACGCAGTATTTT
d_gene: -; j_gene: TRBJ1-1; v_gene: TRBV20-1; abundance: few; CDR3aa: CSAPPAATNTEAFF; CDR3nt: TGCAGTGCTCCGCCGGCGGCGACGAACACTGAAGCTTTCTTT
d_gene: TRBD2; j_gene: TRBJ2-4; v_gene: TRBV3-1; abundance: -; CDR3aa: CASSVSGSVGKNIQYF; CDR3nt: TGTGCCAGCAGCGTTAGCGGGAGTGTGGGCAAAAACATTCAGTACTTC
d_gene: -; j_gene: TRBJ2-1; v_gene: TRBV12-3/TRBV12-4; abundance: -; CDR3aa: CASSATGDGSYNEQFF; CDR3nt: TGTGCCAGCAGTGCTACGGGGGATGGTTCCTACAATGAGCAGTTCTTC
d_gene: TRBD2; j_gene: TRBJ2-7; v_gene: TRBV19; abundance: -; CDR3aa: CASTKAGVYEQYF; CDR3nt: TGTGCCAGTACAAAAGCGGGAGTCTACGAGCAGTACTTC